This paragraph reports one TCR beta chain. This clone has a single count. Its antigen target is currently unknown. The record has no base qualities; no much larger clone is one base away. The Qiagen DNeasy kit was used to extract genomic DNA both from unsorted PBMCs and from the negatively selected CD4+ and CD8+ fractions. Using primers that anneal to V and J segments, immunoSEQ multiplex PCR amplified the TCR beta CDR3 regions. A synthetic immune receptor repertoire was used to minimize amplification bias, and any remaining bias was removed computationally after sequencing. In the paper's pipeline: Repertoire diversity was quantified as the Shannon entropy index using custom Python scripts. Unsorted, CD4+ and CD8+ repertoires were analyzed separately, except for combined analyses in which CD4+ and CD8+ sequences were merged in silico. TCRdb took over this immuneACCESS table, retaining in-frame rearrangements with V and J assigned. Such tables are incomplete; in checked studies, under half of the missing clones stem from an unresolved V gene, and the remainder is unexplained. The V and J calls and the clone size are those of that table, but D and trimming were determined from the DNA. In this sample the table shows fewer than 20,000 clones, 80% to 95% of which occur a single time. The top ten constitute 0.4% to 0.55% of the sample.

This record comes from a study of PD-1 blockade in classical Hodgkin lymphoma (dated by TCRdb to about 2020). Regarding the complete study: The study used TCR beta sequencing and CyTOF to define a peripheral blood immune signature of response to PD-1 blockade in classical Hodgkin lymphoma. Results the study describes overall, beyond this receptor: The study was restricted to a single clinical trial cohort, and the causes of repertoire differences, possibly disease activity or prior therapy, were left undefined. Newly diagnosed patients were reported to have lower baseline TCR diversity than healthy donors, and relapsed/refractory patients were reported to have lower baseline TCR diversity still.

The sample's time point label is to be understood as: newly diagnosed, previously untreated cHL patient sample. Using a Miltenyi CD4+ T cell isolation kit, CD4+ T cells were purified from thawed PBMCs through magnetic negative selection. To serve as a comparison group for the relapsed/refractory trial patients, PBMCs were sequenced from patients with newly diagnosed, previously untreated classical Hodgkin lymphoma. Peripheral blood was collected in 8 mL Vacutainer Cell Preparation Tubes, from which PBMCs were isolated by centrifugation and then cryopreserved. Purified CD4+ and CD8+ fractions were prepared only for cases where an additional PBMC sample was available. Magnetically labelled cells were depleted on LS columns in a quadroMACS separator, and the flow-through was collected as the purified fraction. The V end loses 3 bases and the J end loses 0 bases, and a stretch of 6 bases separates them. From its cysteine to its phenylalanine, the CDR3 spans 14 amino acids. Only the CDR3 DNA stays, 42 bases, in frame from base 1. Per the germline V gene, SGHTA is the CDR1 and FQGNSA is the CDR2.

Material: CD4+ T cells from blood. The rearranged segments are TRBV7-2 and TRBJ2-1, with the D gene call left open. The origin of this receptor is a human donor with classical Hodgkin lymphoma. CDR3 loop: CASSFGSSYNEQFF. The sequence in DNA is TGTGCCAGCAGCTTCGGCAGCTCCTACAATGAGCAGTTCTTC.